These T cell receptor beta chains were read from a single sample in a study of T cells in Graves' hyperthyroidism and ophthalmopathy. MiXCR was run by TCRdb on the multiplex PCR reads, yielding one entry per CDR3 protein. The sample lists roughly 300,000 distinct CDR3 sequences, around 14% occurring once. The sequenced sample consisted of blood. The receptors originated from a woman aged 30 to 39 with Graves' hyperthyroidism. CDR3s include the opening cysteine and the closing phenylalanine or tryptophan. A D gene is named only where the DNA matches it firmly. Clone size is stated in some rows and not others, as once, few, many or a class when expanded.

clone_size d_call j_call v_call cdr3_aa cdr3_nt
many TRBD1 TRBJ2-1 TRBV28 CASTRQGAVNNEQFF TGTGCCAGCACTCGACAGGGGGCGGTTAACAATGAGCAGTTCTTC
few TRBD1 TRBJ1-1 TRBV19 CASQWGTGMNTEAFF TGTGCCAGCCAGTGGGGGACAGGCATGAACACTGAAGCTTTCTTT
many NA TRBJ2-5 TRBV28 CASSSAAPWQETQYF TGTGCCAGCAGTTCGGCGGCGCCTTGGCAAGAGACCCAGTACTTC
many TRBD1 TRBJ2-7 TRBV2 CASSEWDSYEQYF TGTGCCAGCAGTGAGTGGGACAGCTACGAGCAGTACTTC
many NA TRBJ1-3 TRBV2 CASRAGPLSGNTIYF TGTGCCAGCAGGGCAGGGCCACTCTCTGGAAACACCATATATTTT
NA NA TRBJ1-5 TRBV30 CAWSVQQGQPQHF TGTGCCTGGAGTGTCCAACAGGGTCAGCCCCAGCATTTT
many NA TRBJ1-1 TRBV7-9 CASSTYRDWTEAFF TGTGCCAGCAGCACCTACAGGGATTGGACTGAAGCTTTCTTT
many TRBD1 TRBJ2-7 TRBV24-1 CATSEAGTGSYEQYF TGTGCCACCAGTGAAGCCGGGACAGGTTCCTACGAGCAGTACTTC
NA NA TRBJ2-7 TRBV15 CATSREASRAWEQYF TGTGCCACCAGCAGAGAGGCATCTCGGGCGTGGGAGCAGTACTTC
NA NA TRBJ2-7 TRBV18 CASSPDDLGEQYF TGTGCCAGCTCACCAGACGATCTAGGGGAGCAGTACTTC
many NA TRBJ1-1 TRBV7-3 CASSLRGADTEAFF TGTGCCAGCAGCTTAAGAGGCGCGGACACTGAAGCTTTCTTT
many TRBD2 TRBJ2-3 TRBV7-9 CASSPGTSGGTDTQYF TGTGCCAGCAGCCCAGGGACTAGCGGCGGCACAGATACGCAGTATTTT
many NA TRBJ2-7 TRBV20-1 CSARGVVGTYEQYF TGCAGTGCTAGAGGTGTCGTCGGCACCTACGAGCAGTACTTC
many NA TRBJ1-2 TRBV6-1 CASSRDRNYGYTF TGTGCCAGCAGTCGAGACCGTAACTATGGCTACACCTTC
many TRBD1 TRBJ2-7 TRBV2 CASKRQGQYEQYF TGTGCCAGCAAGAGACAGGGTCAATACGAGCAGTACTTC
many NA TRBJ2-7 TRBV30 CAWSGGQVRYEQYF TGTGCCTGGAGTGGGGGGCAGGTGCGGTACGAGCAGTACTTC
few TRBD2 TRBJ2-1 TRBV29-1 CSVVKAGRANEQFF TGCAGCGTTGTCAAAGCGGGGCGGGCTAATGAGCAGTTCTTC
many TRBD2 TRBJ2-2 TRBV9 CASSGSGNAGELFF TGTGCCAGCAGCGGAAGCGGGAATGCTGGGGAGCTGTTTTTT
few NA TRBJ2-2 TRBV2 CASSEQGSGELFF TGTGCCAGCAGTGAGCAGGGATCCGGGGAGCTGTTTTTT
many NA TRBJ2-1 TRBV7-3 CASSLTGRFLGNEQFF TGTGCCAGCAGCTTAACGGGACGGTTCTTGGGCAATGAGCAGTTCTTC
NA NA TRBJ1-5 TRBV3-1 CASSQDSGPFNQPQHF TGTGCCAGCAGCCAAGATTCAGGGCCCTTCAATCAGCCCCAGCATTTT
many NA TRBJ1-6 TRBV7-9 CASSSGGSPLHF TGTGCCAGCAGCTCCGGCGGATCACCCCTCCACTTT